This is a list of T cell receptor beta chains from one sample in a study of control samples from healthy donors and cancer patients. Here immunoSEQ multiplex PCR was the method, and the copy in TCRdb shows in-frame clones only, minus some. The table lists 250,000 to 300,000 clones, around 79% of them singletons, with roughly 15% in the top ten. Source material: PBMCs. The source is a woman aged 55-75 years with lung cancer. Both conserved end residues are part of each CDR3. A D gene is named only where the DNA matches it firmly. Clone size is not always given. Where it is, it says once, few, many or a class for expanded clones.

v_call,j_call,d_call,clone_size,cdr3_aa,cdr3_nt
TRBV29-1,TRBJ2-1,NA,NA,CSGNGRYNEQFF,TGCAGCGGGAACGGACGGTACAATGAGCAGTTCTTC
TRBV4-1,TRBJ1-5,TRBD1,NA,CASSQLQGSNQPQHF,TGCGCCAGCAGCCAATTACAGGGGTCCAATCAGCCCCAGCATTTT
TRBV10-3,TRBJ2-1,TRBD2,few,CAITGTSGYNEQFF,TGTGCCATCACCGGGACTAGCGGATACAATGAGCAGTTCTTC
TRBV5-1,TRBJ2-1,TRBD1,NA,CASSLQGADNEQFF,TGCGCCAGCAGCTTACAGGGGGCCGACAATGAGCAGTTCTTC
TRBV15,TRBJ1-2,TRBD1,NA,CATSRDRVFGTGVGYTF,TGTGCCACCAGCAGAGATAGGGTTTTCGGGACAGGGGTTGGCTACACCTTC
TRBV4-1,TRBJ2-3,NA,NA,CASSHEGGTTNTQYF,TGCGCCAGCAGCCATGAGGGGGGGACCACAAATACGCAGTATTTT
TRBV7-2,TRBJ2-3,NA,NA,CASSLDTDTQYF,TGTGCCAGCAGCTTAGACACAGATACGCAGTATTTT
TRBV2,TRBJ2-7,NA,once,CASAFSEQYF,TGTGCCAGCGCTTTCTCAGAGCAGTACTTC
TRBV9,TRBJ1-1,NA,NA,CASSPLTGLVTEAFF,TGTGCCAGCAGCCCTCTTACAGGGTTGGTCACTGAAGCTTTCTTT
TRBV27,TRBJ2-3,NA,NA,CASSLSQGHHISTDTQYF,TGTGCCAGCAGTTTAAGCCAGGGGCATCACATTAGCACAGATACGCAGTATTTT
TRBV9,TRBJ1-3,NA,NA,CASSISGARSGNTIYF,TGTGCCAGCAGCATATCGGGAGCCCGCTCTGGAAACACCATATATTTT
TRBV10-1,TRBJ2-1,TRBD2,NA,CARGGGLAEGNEQFF,TGCGCCCGCGGGGGGGGACTAGCGGAGGGGAATGAGCAGTTCTTC
TRBV29-1,TRBJ1-2,NA,few,CSVGQMLDYGYTF,TGCAGCGTTGGACAGATGTTGGACTATGGCTACACCTTC
TRBV20-1,TRBJ2-7,NA,NA,CSASVIRSSYEQYF,TGCAGTGCTAGTGTCATTAGAAGCTCCTACGAGCAGTACTTC
TRBV18,TRBJ1-5,NA,once,CASSPEINQPQHF,TGTGCCAGCTCGCCAGAAATAAATCAGCCCCAGCATTTT
TRBV24-1,TRBJ1-1,NA,NA,CATSPTRGTEAFF,TGTGCCACCAGCCCGACACGCGGCACTGAAGCTTTCTTT
TRBV5-6,TRBJ2-1,NA,NA,CASSLATGSTYNEQFF,TGTGCCAGCAGCTTGGCCACGGGGAGTACCTACAATGAGCAGTTCTTC
TRBV3-1/TRBV3-2,TRBJ2-5,TRBD2,NA,CASSRGRSSGRRETQYF,TGTGCCAGCAGTCGCGGTCGGAGTAGCGGGAGGCGTGAGACCCAGTACTTC
TRBV25-1,TRBJ1-1,TRBD1,NA,CASRETGGTAEAFF,TGTGCCAGCAGGGAGACAGGGGGAACGGCTGAAGCTTTCTTT
TRBV3-1/TRBV3-2,TRBJ2-1,TRBD2,few,CASSQDPSGGRGMNEQFF,TGTGCCAGCAGCCAAGATCCGAGCGGGGGCCGAGGAATGAATGAGCAGTTCTTC
TRBV7-8,TRBJ2-1,NA,few,CASSLASITSYNEQFF,TGTGCCAGCAGCTTAGCTTCTATCACCTCCTACAATGAGCAGTTCTTC
TRBV7-3,TRBJ2-3,NA,NA,CASSLNPEGTDTQYF,TGTGCCAGCAGCTTAAACCCGGAGGGGACAGATACGCAGTATTTT
TRBV12-3/TRBV12-4,TRBJ2-1,NA,once,CASSSDINEQFF,TGTGCCAGCAGTTCGGACATCAATGAGCAGTTCTTC
TRBV2,TRBJ2-2,NA,NA,CASTTDSGSNTGELFF,TGTGCCAGCACCACGGATAGCGGATCGAACACCGGGGAGCTGTTTTTT
TRBV7-8,TRBJ2-5,NA,few,CASSLVLTQYF,TGTGCCAGCAGCTTAGTCCTAACCCAGTACTTC
TRBV5-1,TRBJ2-1,NA,NA,CASSLTKSGTYNEQFF,TGCGCCAGCAGCTTGACTAAGAGCGGCACCTACAATGAGCAGTTCTTC
TRBV28,TRBJ1-1,NA,NA,CASSFILGKTFF,TGTGCCAGCAGTTTTATATTGGGGAAGACTTTCTTT
TRBV3-1/TRBV3-2,TRBJ1-6,NA,NA,CASSQDAGLNSPLHF,TGTGCCAGCAGCCAAGACGCAGGGCTAAATTCACCCCTCCACTTT
TRBV4-1,TRBJ2-7,TRBD2,NA,CASSQGSGLAGPYEQYF,TGCGCCAGCAGCCAAGGGAGCGGGCTAGCGGGGCCCTACGAGCAGTACTTC
TRBV11-2,TRBJ1-1,NA,NA,CASSSLTGIGNTEAFF,TGTGCCAGCAGCTCGTTGACGGGGATAGGGAACACTGAAGCTTTCTTT
TRBV3-1/TRBV3-2,TRBJ2-7,NA,NA,CASSQGATGSYEQYF,TGTGCCAGCAGCCAAGGAGCGACGGGTTCCTACGAGCAGTACTTC
TRBV5-1,TRBJ2-3,TRBD2,few,CASSTRPSGGVTDTQYF,TGCGCCAGCAGCACGAGGCCTAGCGGGGGTGTCACAGATACGCAGTATTTT
TRBV2,TRBJ2-7,NA,NA,CASKLEKGGPYEQYF,TGTGCCAGCAAACTTGAGAAGGGGGGGCCCTACGAGCAGTACTTC